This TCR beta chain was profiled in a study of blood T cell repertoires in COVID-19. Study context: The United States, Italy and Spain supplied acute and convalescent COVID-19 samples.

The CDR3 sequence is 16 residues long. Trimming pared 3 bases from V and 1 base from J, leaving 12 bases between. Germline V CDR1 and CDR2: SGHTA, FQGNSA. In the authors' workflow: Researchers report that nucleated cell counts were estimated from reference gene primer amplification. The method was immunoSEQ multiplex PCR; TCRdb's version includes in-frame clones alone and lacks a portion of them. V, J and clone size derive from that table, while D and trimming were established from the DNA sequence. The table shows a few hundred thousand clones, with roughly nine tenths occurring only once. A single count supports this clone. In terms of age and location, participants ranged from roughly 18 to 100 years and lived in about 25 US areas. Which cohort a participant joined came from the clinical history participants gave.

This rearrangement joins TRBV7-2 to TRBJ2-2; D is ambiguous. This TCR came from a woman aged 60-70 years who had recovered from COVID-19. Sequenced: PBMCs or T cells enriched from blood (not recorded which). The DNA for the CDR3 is TGTGCCAGCAGCTTTGGCCATTATTTGAACACCGGGGAGCTGTTTTTT. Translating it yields CASSFGHYLNTGELFF. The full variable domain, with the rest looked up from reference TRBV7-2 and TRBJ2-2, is GAGVSQSPSNKVTEKGKDVELRCDPISGHTALYWYRQSLGQGLEFLIYFQGNSAPDKSGLPSDRFSAERTGGSVSTLTIQRTQQEDSAVYLCASSFGHYLNTGELFFGEGSRLTVL.